The count of the clone carrying this TCR beta chain is one. The data were taken from a study of blood T cell repertoires in COVID-19. The wider study: Acute and convalescent COVID-19 samples came from the United States, Italy and Spain. In each case, the material was cDNA or gDNA derived from T cells, B-cell-depleted T cells, or PBMCs.

The CDR3 totals 15 residues. Between the trimmed V and J ends, which lost 0 bases and 7 bases, there was a span of 15 bases. Germline lookup yields CDR1 LGHNA and CDR2 YSLEER. Per the study methods: Reference gene primer amplification in the assay estimated nucleated cell counts. The protocol was immunoSEQ multiplex PCR, while the TCRdb copy is restricted to in-frame clones and leaves out a portion. V and J calls and clone size are those listed in that table; D and trimming were worked out from the DNA. The table lists 95,000 to 150,000 clones, around 86% of them singletons. What was sequenced was peripheral blood. The rearrangement joins TRBV4-3 to TRBJ1-1; D might be TRBD1 (6 bases). The receptor's source is a man aged 40-49 years with acute or convalescent COVID-19. In DNA, the CDR3 is TGCGCCAGCAGCCAAGATAGGGCAGGGGTGGGTGAAGCTTTCTTT. Its translation: CASSQDRAGVGEAFF.